The rows below give T cell receptor beta chains drawn from one sample of a study of regulatory T cells in long-lasting Graves disease. TCRdb processed the multiplex PCR reads anew with MiXCR; each CDR3 protein has one entry. This table has about 430,000 distinct CDR3 sequences, over 14% appearing once. These sequences were also reported in another study, on T cells in Graves' hyperthyroidism and ophthalmopathy.

This material consisted of peripheral blood mononuclear cells (PBMCs), taken at new diagnosis, from a patient treated with antithyroid drugs. The receptors shown here come from a woman in her thirties or forties with Graves disease. Both conserved end residues are part of each CDR3. Fields, in order: CDR3 DNA, CDR3 protein, clone size, D gene, J gene, V gene. The D gene is left open where the match is weak. Part of the rows lack a size; the others show once, few, many or a class for expanded clones.

TGCAGTGCTAGAGTAATCGGGGGGGCGGGCAAGATTAGCTCCTACAATGAGCAGTTCTTC	CSARVIGGAGKISSYNEQFF	NA	TRBD2	TRBJ2-1	TRBV20-1
TGTGCCAGCAGCTTGAGATGGGACGGAAACACAGATACGCAGTATTTT	CASSLRWDGNTDTQYF	many	NA	TRBJ2-3	TRBV5-6
TGTGCCAGCAGCTCTTTAAGTGGGCGGACAGGGGTCTCTGGGGCCAACGTCCTGACTTTC	CASSSLSGRTGVSGANVLTF	many	TRBD1	TRBJ2-6	TRBV11-2
TGTGCCAGCAGCGCCGGCGCGGACACCTACAATGAGCAGTTCTTC	CASSAGADTYNEQFF	NA	NA	TRBJ2-1	TRBV9
TGTGCCTTTGACGGACCCGATACGCAGTATTTT	CAFDGPDTQYF	many	NA	TRBJ2-3	TRBV30
TGCAGTGCTAGGGGGGGTAGCACCAGCGGTGGTTCACCCCTCCACTTT	CSARGGSTSGGSPLHF	few	NA	TRBJ1-6	TRBV20-1
TGCGCCAGCAGCTTAACTAGTCCTGCCACAGATACGCAGTATTTT	CASSLTSPATDTQYF	many	NA	TRBJ2-3	TRBV5-1
TGTGCCAGCATTCCAGGACAGGGTAGCTCCTACGAGCAGTACTTC	CASIPGQGSSYEQYF	many	TRBD1	TRBJ2-7	TRBV12-3/TRBV12-4
TGTGCCAGCAGTTTACCCAGCAATCAGCCCCAGCATTTT	CASSLPSNQPQHF	NA	NA	TRBJ1-5	TRBV28
TGTGCCAGCAGTTTGTCCGCCGGGGTAAATGAGCAGTTCTTC	CASSLSAGVNEQFF	many	NA	TRBJ2-1	TRBV28
TGTGCCAGCAGCCTCACCGGGACAGGGGGCGGAAAGTATGGCTACACCTTC	CASSLTGTGGGKYGYTF	NA	TRBD1	TRBJ1-2	TRBV6-2/TRBV6-3
TGCGCCAGCAGCCAGGAGGGGAGAGGCAGAAATGAGCAGTTCTTC	CASSQEGRGRNEQFF	few	NA	TRBJ2-1	TRBV4-1
TGTGCTAGCAGCTTAGAGTTCGGCGTGAGTGAGCAGTTCTTC	CASSLEFGVSEQFF	few	NA	TRBJ2-1	TRBV7-7
TGTGCCAGCAGCTTAGCAACTAGCGAAAACATTCAGTACTTC	CASSLATSENIQYF	many	TRBD2	TRBJ2-4	TRBV11-2
TGTGCCAGTAGTATTGACAGGGGATGGGAGACCCAGTACTTC	CASSIDRGWETQYF	NA	TRBD1	TRBJ2-5	TRBV19
TGTGCCAGCAGTGACGGGGGGCCTGGAAACACCATATATTTT	CASSDGGPGNTIYF	many	NA	TRBJ1-3	TRBV2
TGTGCCAGCAGTTACCCGCTGGTGAGTGCGGGTAACCCCTACGAGCAGTACTTC	CASSYPLVSAGNPYEQYF	many	NA	TRBJ2-7	TRBV6-2/TRBV6-3
TGTGCCAGTAGCCTTCGCCACACAGGACGCGGTCAGCCCCAGCATTTT	CASSLRHTGRGQPQHF	NA	NA	TRBJ1-5	TRBV19
TGCAGTGCTAGCTGGACAGGGGGGAGTGAAGCTTTCTTT	CSASWTGGSEAFF	few	TRBD1	TRBJ1-1	TRBV20-1
TGTGCCACCAGCAGAGATCGTGCAGCGAACACCGGGGAGCTGTTTTTT	CATSRDRAANTGELFF	few	NA	TRBJ2-2	TRBV15
TGTGCCAGCAGTGCCCGGACAGGATTGAGCACCGGGGAGCTGTTTTTT	CASSARTGLSTGELFF	many	TRBD1	TRBJ2-2	TRBV6-1
TGTGCCACCAGTGAACCCCCGACCCGGGACGGCACCGGGGAGCTGTTTTTT	CATSEPPTRDGTGELFF	many	NA	TRBJ2-2	TRBV24-1
TGCAGTGCTAGACTGGCGGGAGGGGACCAAGAGACCCAGTACTTC	CSARLAGGDQETQYF	many	TRBD2	TRBJ2-5	TRBV20-1
TGCAGCGTTGAAGCAACAGGGTGGTACAATGAGCAGTTCTTC	CSVEATGWYNEQFF	many	NA	TRBJ2-1	TRBV29-1
TGCAGTGCTAGAGACCCCCGGGGAGGGGTGGATGAGCAGTTCTTC	CSARDPRGGVDEQFF	many	TRBD2	TRBJ2-1	TRBV20-1
TGCGCCAGCAGCTTAGGCGGAACCTTCACAGATACGCAGTATTTT	CASSLGGTFTDTQYF	NA	NA	TRBJ2-3	TRBV5-1
TGTGCCAGCAGCACCCTTGACGAGGGAGTCGGCTACACCTTC	CASSTLDEGVGYTF	few	NA	TRBJ1-2	TRBV27
TGTGCCAGCAGTTCGGGACGGGCGTCCCTGTCCTACGAGCAGTACTTC	CASSSGRASLSYEQYF	many	NA	TRBJ2-7	TRBV27
TGTGCCAGCAGCCAAGATAGAATTAGCGGCTACGAGCAGTACTTC	CASSQDRISGYEQYF	many	NA	TRBJ2-7	TRBV3-1
TGTGCCAGCAGCTTAGGTTACGTCGATGAGCAGTTCTTC	CASSLGYVDEQFF	NA	NA	TRBJ2-1	TRBV13
TGTGCCAGCAGTAATTACGGGATCCGTAGCAATCAGCCCCAGCATTTT	CASSNYGIRSNQPQHF	many	NA	TRBJ1-5	TRBV2
TGTGCCAGCGCCCTTGCAGGGTCTCAGCCCCAGCATTTT	CASALAGSQPQHF	many	NA	TRBJ1-5	TRBV27